This T cell receptor beta chain was identified during a study of blood T cell repertoires in COVID-19. The wider study: In each case, the material was cDNA or gDNA derived from T cells, B-cell-depleted T cells, or PBMCs.

Between the trimmed V and J ends, which lost 5 bases and 4 bases, there was a span of 11 bases. The CDR3 has 13 amino acids. Under the authors' procedure: Nucleated cell number was recorded as an estimate derived from reference gene primer amplification. Method: immunoSEQ multiplex PCR; TCRdb's copy keeps in-frame clones and lacks some. V and J calls and clone size follow that table, whereas D and trimming were derived from the DNA. Among some 14,000 clones listed, approximately 90% were seen once. This receptor was taken from a human donor in a cohort sampled during active COVID-19. The sample taken for sequencing was peripheral blood. The gene calls are TRBV12-3 or TRBV12-4 and TRBJ2-5, with D possibly being TRBD1 (6 bases). The chain's CDR3 is CASSPGHIETQYF. The CDR3 nucleotides are TGTGCCAGCAGTCCGGGACATATAGAGACCCAGTACTTC.